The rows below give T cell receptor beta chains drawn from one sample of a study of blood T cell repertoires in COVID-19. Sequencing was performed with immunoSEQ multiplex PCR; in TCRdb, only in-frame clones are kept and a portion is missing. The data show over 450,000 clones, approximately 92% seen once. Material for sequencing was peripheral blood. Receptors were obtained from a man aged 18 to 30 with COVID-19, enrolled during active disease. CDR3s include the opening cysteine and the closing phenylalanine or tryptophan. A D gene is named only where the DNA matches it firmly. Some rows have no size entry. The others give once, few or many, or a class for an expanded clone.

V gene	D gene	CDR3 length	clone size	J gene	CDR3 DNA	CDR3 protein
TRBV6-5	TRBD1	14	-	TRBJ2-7	TGTGCCAGCAGACACCGGGACAGGGAAGACGAGCAGTACTTC	CASRHRDREDEQYF
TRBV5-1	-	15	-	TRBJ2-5	TGCGCCAGCAGCTTGGTGGCAGGGAACCAAGAGACCCAGTACTTC	CASSLVAGNQETQYF
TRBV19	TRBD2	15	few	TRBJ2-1	TGTGCCAGTAGTAAGGGAGCGGGGGATTACAATGAGCAGTTCTTC	CASSKGAGDYNEQFF
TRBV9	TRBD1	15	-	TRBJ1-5	TGTGCCAGCAGCGTAGAGGGGGCTTTGGGTCAGCCCCAGCATTTT	CASSVEGALGQPQHF
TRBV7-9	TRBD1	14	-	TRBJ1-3	TGTGCCAGCATTAGACAGGGAAACGGAAACACCATATATTTT	CASIRQGNGNTIYF
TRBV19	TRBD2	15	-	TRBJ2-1	TGTGCCAGCCGACTAGCGGGAATGTCCTACAATGAGCAGTTCTTC	CASRLAGMSYNEQFF
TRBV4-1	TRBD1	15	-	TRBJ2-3	TGCGCCAGCAGCCAGCCGGGACAGGGAACAGATACGCAGTATTTT	CASSQPGQGTDTQYF
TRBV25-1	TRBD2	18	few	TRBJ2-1	TGTGCCAGCACCCGGACTAGCGGGGTTACCTCGGGGTACAATGAGCAGTTCTTC	CASTRTSGVTSGYNEQFF
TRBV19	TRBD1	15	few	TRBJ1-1	TGTGCCAGTAGTGGGCAGGGGGCCATGAACACTGAAGCTTTCTTT	CASSGQGAMNTEAFF
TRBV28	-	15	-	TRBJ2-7	TGTGCCAGCAGTTTTGAGGGACACCACTCCTACGAGCAGTACTTC	CASSFEGHHSYEQYF
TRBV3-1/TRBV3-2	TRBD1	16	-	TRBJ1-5	TGTGCCAGCAGCCAAGATGGCGGGACAGTTAATCAGCCCCAGCATTTT	CASSQDGGTVNQPQHF
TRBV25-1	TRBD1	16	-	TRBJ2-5	TGTGCCAGCAGTGACCGCCGGGACAGGGTTCAAGAGACCCAGTACTTC	CASSDRRDRVQETQYF
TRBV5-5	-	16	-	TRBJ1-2	TGTGCCAGCAGCTTGGCCGGTTGGGGAGAGAACTATGGCTACACCTTC	CASSLAGWGENYGYTF
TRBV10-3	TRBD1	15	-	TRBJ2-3	TGTGCCATCAGTGCGGGACAGGGGAGGACAGATACGCAGTATTTT	CAISAGQGRTDTQYF
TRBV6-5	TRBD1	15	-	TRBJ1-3	TGTGCCAGCAGCACGGACAGGGGGCGGGGTAACACCATATATTTT	CASSTDRGRGNTIYF
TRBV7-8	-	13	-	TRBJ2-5	TGTGCCAGCAGCTTAACAGGGACGGAGACCCAGTACTTC	CASSLTGTETQYF
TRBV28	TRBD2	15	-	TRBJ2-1	TGTGCCAGCAGTTTAGTCGGGACTAGTCGCGATGAGCAGTTCTTC	CASSLVGTSRDEQFF
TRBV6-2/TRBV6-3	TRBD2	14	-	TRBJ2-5	TGTGCCAGCAGTGGGACTAGCGGCTCCGAGACCCAGTACTTC	CASSGTSGSETQYF
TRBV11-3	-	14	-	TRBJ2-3	TGTGCCAGCAGTAGGGGCGGACGGTCAGATACGCAGTATTTT	CASSRGGRSDTQYF
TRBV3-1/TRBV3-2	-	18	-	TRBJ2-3	TGTGCCAGCAGCCAAGCCACCGTGCGTAGCGGAATCACAGATACGCAGTATTTT	CASSQATVRSGITDTQYF
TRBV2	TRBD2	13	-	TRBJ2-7	TGTGCCAGCAAGACAGCGGGGGTTTACGAGCAGTACTTC	CASKTAGVYEQYF
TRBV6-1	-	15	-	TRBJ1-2	TGTGCCAGCAGTGATTGGGGGCGGATTAACTATGGCTACACCTTC	CASSDWGRINYGYTF
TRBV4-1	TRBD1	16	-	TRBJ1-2	TGCGCCAGCAGTCCCTCCGGGACAGGAGATAACTATGGCTACACCTTC	CASSPSGTGDNYGYTF
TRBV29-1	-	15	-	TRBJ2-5	TGCAGCGTCGACAAACCCCTAGGGGATCGAGAGACCCAGTACTTC	CSVDKPLGDRETQYF
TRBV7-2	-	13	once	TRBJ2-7	TGTGCCAGCAGCTCGACAGGAAACTACGAGCAGTACTTC	CASSSTGNYEQYF
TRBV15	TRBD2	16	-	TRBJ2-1	TGTGCCACCAGCTCTAGTAGCGGGGGTTCCTACAATGAGCAGTTCTTC	CATSSSSGGSYNEQFF
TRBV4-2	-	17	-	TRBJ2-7	TGTGCCAGCAGCGCCAAGTTCCGTAGTGGTCCGCACTACGAGCAGTACTTC	CASSAKFRSGPHYEQYF
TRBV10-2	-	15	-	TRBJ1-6	TGCGCCAGCAGTGAGGCCCGGGGTCATCGTTCACCCCTCCACTTT	CASSEARGHRSPLHF
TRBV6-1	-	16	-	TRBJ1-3	TGTGCCAGCAGTGGTGACAGAGCAAGCTCTGGAAACACCATATATTTT	CASSGDRASSGNTIYF
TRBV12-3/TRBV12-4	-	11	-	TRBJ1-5	TGTGCCAGCAGTTTAAGGGGGCCCCAGCATTTT	CASSLRGPQHF
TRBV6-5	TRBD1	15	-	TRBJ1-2	TGTGCCAGCAGTTTGGACAGGGCATTTAACTATGGCTACACCTTC	CASSLDRAFNYGYTF
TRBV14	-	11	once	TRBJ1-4	TGTGCCAGCAGCCACGGTGAAAAACTGTTTTTT	CASSHGEKLFF
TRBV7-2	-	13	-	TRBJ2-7	TGTGCCAGCAGAACTAAGTTGGACTACGAGCAGTACTTC	CASRTKLDYEQYF
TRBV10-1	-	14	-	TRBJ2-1	TGCGCCAGCAGTCCCGGGACTGGCTACAATGAGCAGTTCTTC	CASSPGTGYNEQFF
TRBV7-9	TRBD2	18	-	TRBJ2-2	TGTGCCAGCAGCCGCGGGGTAGCGGGGAACACGAACACCGGGGAGCTGTTTTTT	CASSRGVAGNTNTGELFF
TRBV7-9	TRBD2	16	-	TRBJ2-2	TGTGCCAGCTACCCTCGCGGGGGAGCGAACACCGGGGAGCTGTTTTTT	CASYPRGGANTGELFF
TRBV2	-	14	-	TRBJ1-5	TGTGCCAGCAGTGAATGGGCAGGAAATCAGCCCCAGCATTTT	CASSEWAGNQPQHF
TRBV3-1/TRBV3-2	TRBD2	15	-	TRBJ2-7	TGTGCCAGCAGCCAAGAGGGGGCTAGCGGGGGCGAGCAGTACTTC	CASSQEGASGGEQYF
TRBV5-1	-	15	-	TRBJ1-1	TGCGCCAGCAGCCCAACCCAGGGTTTGAGTGGTGAAGCTTTCTTT	CASSPTQGLSGEAFF
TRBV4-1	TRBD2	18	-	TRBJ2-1	TGCGCCAGCAGCCAAGAGGACCGACTAGCGGGGCGATACAATGAGCAGTTCTTC	CASSQEDRLAGRYNEQFF
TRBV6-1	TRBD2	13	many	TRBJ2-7	TGTGCCAGCAGTGAGATACCTAGCGGGGAGCAGTACTTC	CASSEIPSGEQYF
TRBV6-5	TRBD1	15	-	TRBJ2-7	TGTGCCAGCACCGAAGGAACAGGGGCCGGCTACGAGCAGTACTTC	CASTEGTGAGYEQYF
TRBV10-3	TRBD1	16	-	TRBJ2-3	TGTGCCATCAGTGAGTACGGGACAGGAAGCACAGATACGCAGTATTTT	CAISEYGTGSTDTQYF
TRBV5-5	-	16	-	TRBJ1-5	TGTGCCAGCAGCCAAGCCGCAGGGGCGAGCAATCAGCCCCAGCATTTT	CASSQAAGASNQPQHF
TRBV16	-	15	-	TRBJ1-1	TGTGCCAGCAGCCTTGGGAGCGGAAAATCTCAAGAAGCTTTCTTT	CASSLGSGKSQEAFF
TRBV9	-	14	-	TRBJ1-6	TGTGCCAGCAGCGCGGACCGGGGGAGTCCACCCCTCCACTTT	CASSADRGSPPLHF
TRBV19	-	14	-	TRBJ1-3	TGTGCCAGTACCCGGGGGGGCTCCGGAAACACCATATATTTT	CASTRGGSGNTIYF
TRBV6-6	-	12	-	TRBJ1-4	TGTGCCAGCAGTTACCCGAATGAAAAACTGTTTTTT	CASSYPNEKLFF
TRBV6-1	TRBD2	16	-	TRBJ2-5	TGTGCCAGCAGTGGAGATGGACTAGCGGGGAAACAGACCCAGTACTTC	CASSGDGLAGKQTQYF
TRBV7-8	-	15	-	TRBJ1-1	TGTGCCAGCAGCTTTGCTGGGGGGGCCAACACTGAAGCTTTCTTT	CASSFAGGANTEAFF
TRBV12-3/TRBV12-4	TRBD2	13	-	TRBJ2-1	TGTGCCAGCAGTGGACTAGCGGGGGATGAGCAGTTCTTC	CASSGLAGDEQFF
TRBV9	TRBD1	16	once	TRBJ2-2	TGTGCCAGCAGCGCCCCTTTGGACAGGGTCACCGGGGAGCTGTTTTTT	CASSAPLDRVTGELFF
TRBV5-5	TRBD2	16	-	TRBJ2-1	TGTGCCAGCAGCATAAGAGCGGGGGGGAACTACAATGAGCAGTTCTTC	CASSIRAGGNYNEQFF
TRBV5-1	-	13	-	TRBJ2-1	TGCGCCAGCAGCTTACAGACGTACAATGAGCAGTTCTTC	CASSLQTYNEQFF
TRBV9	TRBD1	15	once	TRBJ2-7	TGTGCCAGCAGCCCCGGACAGGGGGCCTCCTACGAGCAGTACTTC	CASSPGQGASYEQYF